A selection of T cell receptor beta chains follows, all from one sample in a study of beta chain features in type 1 diabetes. The assay was immunoSEQ multiplex PCR, and TCRdb's table has in-frame clones only and misses some. Of 160,000 or so clones in the sample, roughly 9% were seen once. Sequencing used central memory CD4+ T cells from blood. These receptors came from a woman in her thirties with type 1 diabetes. Each CDR3 is given with its conserved first and last residue. Fields, in order: CDR3 length, clone size, V gene, J gene, D gene, CDR3 protein, CDR3 DNA. The D gene is left open where the match is weak. Part of the rows lack a size; the others show once, few, many or a class for expanded clones.

len: 13; abundance: NA; v_gene: TRBV2; j_gene: TRBJ2-3; d_gene: NA; CDR3aa: CASRVLVTDTQYF; CDR3nt: TGTGCCAGCAGGGTACTAGTAACAGATACGCAGTATTTT
len: 15; abundance: few; v_gene: TRBV4-1; j_gene: TRBJ2-2; d_gene: NA; CDR3aa: CASSPRDTDTGELFF; CDR3nt: TGCGCCAGCAGCCCCCGGGACACCGACACCGGGGAGCTGTTTTTT
len: 16; abundance: NA; v_gene: TRBV28; j_gene: TRBJ2-7; d_gene: TRBD2; CDR3aa: CASTPISGRVSYEQYF; CDR3nt: TGTGCCAGCACCCCCATTAGCGGGAGGGTCTCCTACGAGCAGTACTTC
len: 14; abundance: NA; v_gene: TRBV6-5; j_gene: TRBJ1-2; d_gene: TRBD1; CDR3aa: CASRSWGQENGYTF; CDR3nt: TGTGCCAGCCGATCATGGGGACAGGAAAATGGCTACACCTTC
len: 12; abundance: few; v_gene: TRBV11-2; j_gene: TRBJ2-7; d_gene: NA; CDR3aa: CASSPWGDEQYF; CDR3nt: TGTGCCAGCAGCCCATGGGGAGACGAGCAGTACTTC
len: 10; abundance: few; v_gene: TRBV28; j_gene: TRBJ2-1; d_gene: NA; CDR3aa: CASSLNEQFF; CDR3nt: TGTGCCAGCAGTCTTAATGAGCAGTTCTTC
len: 13; abundance: few; v_gene: TRBV7-2; j_gene: TRBJ2-3; d_gene: NA; CDR3aa: CASSSEVSDTQYF; CDR3nt: TGTGCCAGCAGCTCAGAGGTTTCAGATACGCAGTATTTT
len: 15; abundance: NA; v_gene: TRBV28; j_gene: TRBJ2-5; d_gene: NA; CDR3aa: CASSLPGTEGETQYF; CDR3nt: TGTGCCAGCAGCCTCCCCGGGACTGAGGGGGAGACCCAGTACTTC
len: 11; abundance: few; v_gene: TRBV30; j_gene: TRBJ2-7; d_gene: NA; CDR3aa: CAGTEAYEQYF; CDR3nt: TGTGCCGGGACGGAGGCCTACGAGCAGTACTTC
len: 15; abundance: NA; v_gene: TRBV19; j_gene: TRBJ2-7; d_gene: TRBD2; CDR3aa: CASSTTSGRAYEQYF; CDR3nt: TGTGCCAGTAGTACGACTAGCGGGAGGGCCTACGAGCAGTACTTC
len: 13; abundance: NA; v_gene: TRBV4-2; j_gene: TRBJ2-1; d_gene: NA; CDR3aa: CASSQAGSNEQFF; CDR3nt: TGTGCCAGCAGCCAAGCGGGGAGCAATGAGCAGTTCTTC
len: 15; abundance: few; v_gene: TRBV28; j_gene: TRBJ2-2; d_gene: TRBD2; CDR3aa: CATRPGLAGAGELFF; CDR3nt: TGTGCCACCAGGCCGGGACTAGCTGGGGCCGGGGAGCTGTTTTTT
len: 15; abundance: NA; v_gene: TRBV7-3; j_gene: TRBJ2-1; d_gene: NA; CDR3aa: CASSSSGASYNEQFF; CDR3nt: TGTGCCAGCAGCTCAAGCGGAGCCTCCTACAATGAGCAGTTCTTC
len: 14; abundance: NA; v_gene: TRBV15; j_gene: TRBJ2-5; d_gene: NA; CDR3aa: CATSERRSQETQYF; CDR3nt: TGTGCCACCAGCGAAAGGAGATCCCAAGAGACCCAGTACTTC
len: 13; abundance: few; v_gene: TRBV2; j_gene: TRBJ2-7; d_gene: NA; CDR3aa: CASSEGSGYEQYF; CDR3nt: TGTGCCAGCAGTGAAGGGTCGGGGTACGAGCAGTACTTC
len: 16; abundance: NA; v_gene: TRBV28; j_gene: TRBJ1-3; d_gene: TRBD1; CDR3aa: CASSSPDRDSGNTIYF; CDR3nt: TGTGCCAGCAGTTCCCCCGACAGGGACTCTGGAAACACCATATATTTT
len: 14; abundance: few; v_gene: TRBV29-1; j_gene: TRBJ2-3; d_gene: NA; CDR3aa: CSVERGSVTDTQYF; CDR3nt: TGCAGCGTTGAACGGGGGAGTGTGACAGATACGCAGTATTTT
len: 15; abundance: few; v_gene: TRBV19; j_gene: TRBJ2-2; d_gene: NA; CDR3aa: CASMRLNPNTGELFF; CDR3nt: TGTGCCAGTATGAGGCTCAATCCGAACACCGGGGAGCTGTTTTTT
len: 14; abundance: NA; v_gene: TRBV7-6; j_gene: TRBJ2-3; d_gene: TRBD2; CDR3aa: CASSTGTSGNSQYF; CDR3nt: TGTGCCAGCAGCACTGGGACTAGCGGGAACTCGCAGTATTTT
len: 13; abundance: few; v_gene: TRBV2; j_gene: TRBJ2-7; d_gene: NA; CDR3aa: CASTWDTSYEQYF; CDR3nt: TGTGCCAGCACCTGGGACACCTCCTACGAGCAGTACTTC
len: 15; abundance: NA; v_gene: TRBV18; j_gene: TRBJ1-5; d_gene: TRBD1; CDR3aa: CASSLGTANYQPQHF; CDR3nt: TGTGCCAGCTCACTTGGGACAGCTAACTATCAGCCCCAGCATTTT
len: 16; abundance: NA; v_gene: TRBV15; j_gene: TRBJ2-3; d_gene: NA; CDR3aa: CATSRGLAASTDTQYF; CDR3nt: TGTGCCACCAGCAGAGGGTTAGCAGCAAGCACAGATACGCAGTATTTT
len: 14; abundance: few; v_gene: TRBV6-5; j_gene: TRBJ1-2; d_gene: TRBD1; CDR3aa: CASSYSGTDYGYTF; CDR3nt: TGTGCCAGCAGTTACTCAGGGACAGACTATGGCTACACCTTC
len: 15; abundance: many; v_gene: TRBV7-9; j_gene: TRBJ2-1; d_gene: TRBD1; CDR3aa: CASSSADRGHYEQFF; CDR3nt: TGTGCCAGCTCAAGCGCGGACAGGGGCCACTATGAGCAGTTCTTC
len: 13; abundance: NA; v_gene: TRBV7-9; j_gene: TRBJ1-2; d_gene: NA; CDR3aa: CASSTYGRNGYTF; CDR3nt: TGTGCCAGCAGCACATATGGGAGGAATGGCTACACCTTC
len: 12; abundance: NA; v_gene: TRBV14; j_gene: TRBJ1-2; d_gene: NA; CDR3aa: CASSQVGHGYTF; CDR3nt: TGTGCCAGCAGCCAAGTCGGTCATGGCTACACCTTC
len: 15; abundance: NA; v_gene: TRBV7-9; j_gene: TRBJ2-5; d_gene: TRBD1; CDR3aa: CASSSHRGLPETQYF; CDR3nt: TGTGCCAGCAGCTCCCACAGGGGGCTCCCAGAGACCCAGTACTTC
len: 16; abundance: NA; v_gene: TRBV28; j_gene: TRBJ2-1; d_gene: TRBD2; CDR3aa: CASSSLSSGGYNEQFF; CDR3nt: TGTGCCAGCAGTTCATTATCTAGCGGGGGTTACAATGAGCAGTTCTTC
len: 11; abundance: few; v_gene: TRBV7-3; j_gene: TRBJ2-1; d_gene: TRBD2; CDR3aa: CASSRGGEQFF; CDR3nt: TGTGCCAGCAGCCGCGGGGGGGAGCAGTTCTTC
len: 12; abundance: few; v_gene: TRBV28; j_gene: TRBJ1-1; d_gene: TRBD1; CDR3aa: CASHDRVLEAFF; CDR3nt: TGTGCCAGCCACGACAGGGTTCTTGAAGCTTTCTTT
len: 11; abundance: NA; v_gene: TRBV20-1; j_gene: TRBJ1-1; d_gene: NA; CDR3aa: CSLAANTEAFF; CDR3nt: TGCAGCTTAGCTGCGAACACTGAAGCTTTCTTT
len: 17; abundance: NA; v_gene: TRBV5-1; j_gene: TRBJ2-3; d_gene: NA; CDR3aa: CASSLAVATELTDTQYF; CDR3nt: TGCGCCAGCAGCTTGGCCGTGGCTACAGAACTCACAGATACGCAGTATTTT
len: 15; abundance: NA; v_gene: TRBV4-1; j_gene: TRBJ2-7; d_gene: TRBD2; CDR3aa: CASSPNPGEGISVYF; CDR3nt: TGCGCCAGCAGCCCAAACCCTGGGGAGGGGATCTCGGTGTACTTC
len: 14; abundance: NA; v_gene: TRBV4-2; j_gene: TRBJ1-1; d_gene: NA; CDR3aa: CASSQARDSFEAFF; CDR3nt: TGTGCCAGCAGCCAAGCACGGGACTCCTTTGAAGCTTTCTTT
len: 15; abundance: few; v_gene: TRBV28; j_gene: TRBJ2-7; d_gene: TRBD2; CDR3aa: CASGSQVAGGKEQYF; CDR3nt: TGTGCCAGCGGAAGTCAGGTAGCGGGAGGGAAAGAGCAGTACTTC
len: 17; abundance: NA; v_gene: TRBV6-1; j_gene: TRBJ2-6; d_gene: NA; CDR3aa: CASSDRAADSGANVLTF; CDR3nt: TGTGCCAGCAGTGACAGGGCCGCCGACTCTGGGGCCAACGTCCTGACTTTC
len: 11; abundance: NA; v_gene: TRBV25-1; j_gene: TRBJ2-7; d_gene: NA; CDR3aa: CASKLGDEQYF; CDR3nt: TGTGCCAGCAAGTTGGGCGACGAGCAGTACTTC
len: 17; abundance: NA; v_gene: TRBV12-5; j_gene: TRBJ2-1; d_gene: NA; CDR3aa: CASGLVRDGTTYNEQFF; CDR3nt: TGTGCTAGTGGTTTGGTACGAGACGGGACAACCTACAATGAGCAGTTCTTC
len: 16; abundance: NA; v_gene: TRBV5-1; j_gene: TRBJ2-1; d_gene: TRBD2; CDR3aa: CASSLRTSGGYNEQFF; CDR3nt: TGCGCCAGCAGCCTACGGACTAGCGGGGGCTACAATGAGCAGTTCTTC
len: 13; abundance: NA; v_gene: TRBV19; j_gene: TRBJ1-1; d_gene: TRBD1; CDR3aa: CASSRQGATEAFF; CDR3nt: TGTGCCAGTAGTAGACAGGGGGCGACTGAAGCTTTCTTT
len: 15; abundance: few; v_gene: TRBV4-1; j_gene: TRBJ2-7; d_gene: TRBD2; CDR3aa: CASSHQSSGSYEQYF; CDR3nt: TGCGCCAGCAGCCATCAGTCTAGCGGGAGCTACGAGCAGTACTTC
len: 14; abundance: few; v_gene: TRBV5-6; j_gene: TRBJ2-2; d_gene: NA; CDR3aa: CASSLTGNTGELFF; CDR3nt: TGTGCCAGCAGCTTGACAGGGAACACCGGGGAGCTGTTTTTT
len: 12; abundance: few; v_gene: TRBV10-1; j_gene: TRBJ1-1; d_gene: NA; CDR3aa: CASSDRGTEAFF; CDR3nt: TGCGCCAGCAGTGACAGGGGCACTGAAGCTTTCTTT
len: 14; abundance: few; v_gene: TRBV9; j_gene: TRBJ1-1; d_gene: NA; CDR3aa: CASSVGGYDTEAFF; CDR3nt: TGTGCCAGCAGCGTAGGAGGATACGACACTGAAGCTTTCTTT
len: 15; abundance: few; v_gene: TRBV5-1; j_gene: TRBJ2-5; d_gene: NA; CDR3aa: CASSLHTQREETQYF; CDR3nt: TGCGCCAGCAGCTTACATACTCAGCGAGAAGAGACCCAGTACTTC
len: 13; abundance: NA; v_gene: TRBV5-6; j_gene: TRBJ2-2; d_gene: NA; CDR3aa: CASHHSGYGELFF; CDR3nt: TGTGCCAGCCACCACTCCGGTTACGGGGAGCTGTTTTTT
len: 14; abundance: few; v_gene: TRBV6-5; j_gene: TRBJ1-3; d_gene: TRBD1; CDR3aa: CASRSTGFGNTIYF; CDR3nt: TGTGCCAGCAGATCGACAGGGTTCGGAAACACCATATATTTT
len: 13; abundance: once; v_gene: TRBV2; j_gene: TRBJ1-1; d_gene: TRBD1; CDR3aa: CASRGQLNTEAFF; CDR3nt: TGTGCCAGCAGGGGACAGTTGAACACTGAAGCTTTCTTT
len: 14; abundance: NA; v_gene: TRBV15; j_gene: TRBJ1-2; d_gene: TRBD1; CDR3aa: CATSRDWQGAGYTF; CDR3nt: TGTGCCACCAGCAGAGATTGGCAGGGGGCTGGCTACACCTTC
len: 14; abundance: few; v_gene: TRBV9; j_gene: TRBJ1-5; d_gene: TRBD1; CDR3aa: CASSAGTGTSSQHF; CDR3nt: TGTGCCAGCAGCGCAGGGACAGGGACTTCTTCCCAGCATTTT
len: 13; abundance: NA; v_gene: TRBV5-6; j_gene: TRBJ1-1; d_gene: NA; CDR3aa: CASTLPGVTEAFF; CDR3nt: TGTGCCAGCACCCTACCCGGGGTCACTGAAGCTTTCTTT
len: 14; abundance: few; v_gene: TRBV9; j_gene: TRBJ2-5; d_gene: TRBD2; CDR3aa: CASSPGTSAETQYF; CDR3nt: TGTGCCAGCAGCCCGGGGACTAGCGCGGAGACCCAGTACTTC
len: 16; abundance: NA; v_gene: TRBV11-3; j_gene: TRBJ2-6; d_gene: TRBD1; CDR3aa: CASSLTGGAGANVLTF; CDR3nt: TGTGCCAGCAGCCTGACAGGGGGCGCTGGGGCCAACGTCCTGACTTTC
len: 15; abundance: NA; v_gene: TRBV7-9; j_gene: TRBJ2-5; d_gene: NA; CDR3aa: CASSLALASKETQYF; CDR3nt: TGTGCCAGCAGCTTAGCGCTCGCCAGTAAAGAGACCCAGTACTTC
len: 15; abundance: few; v_gene: TRBV5-4; j_gene: TRBJ2-3; d_gene: NA; CDR3aa: CASSLGLRGGDTQYF; CDR3nt: TGTGCCAGCAGCTTGGGCTTGCGAGGCGGGGATACGCAGTATTTT